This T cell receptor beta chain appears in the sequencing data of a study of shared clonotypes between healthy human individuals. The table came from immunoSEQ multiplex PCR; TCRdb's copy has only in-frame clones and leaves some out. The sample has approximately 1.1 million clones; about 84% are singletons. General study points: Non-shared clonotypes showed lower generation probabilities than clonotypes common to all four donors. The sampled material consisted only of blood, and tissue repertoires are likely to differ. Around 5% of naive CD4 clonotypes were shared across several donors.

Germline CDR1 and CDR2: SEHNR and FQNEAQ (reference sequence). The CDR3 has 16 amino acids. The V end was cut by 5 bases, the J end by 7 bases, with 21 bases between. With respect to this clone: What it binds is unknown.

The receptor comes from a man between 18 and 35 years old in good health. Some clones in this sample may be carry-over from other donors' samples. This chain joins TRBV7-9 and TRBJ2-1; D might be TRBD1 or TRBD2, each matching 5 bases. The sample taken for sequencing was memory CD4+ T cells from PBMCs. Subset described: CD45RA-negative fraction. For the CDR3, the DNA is TGTGCCAGCAGCACAGAAACGTTATGGGGACCTAATGAGCAGTTCTTC. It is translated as CASSTETLWGPNEQFF.